Below are 29 T cell receptor beta chains sequenced from a single sample in a study of early T cells in non-severe SARS-CoV-2 infection. Via MiXCR, TCRdb re-called the 5' RACE reads, giving one row per CDR3 protein. This table has around 27,000 distinct CDR3 sequences, around 6.6% appearing once. The sample was whole blood. The source of these receptors is an adult who was a healthcare worker with PCR-confirmed SARS-CoV-2 infection or an uninfected control (not recorded which).

Ten or more counts support this clonotype. This chain uses TRBV12-3 or TRBV12-4 with TRBJ2-5; perhaps TRBD2 as D (5 bases). The germline V and J ends were trimmed by 7 bases and 3 bases, with 9 bases remaining between them. The CDR3 is 12 residues long. CDR3 DNA sequence: TGTGCCAGCAAGAGGACTGAAGAGACCCAGTACTTC. Translation: CASKRTEETQYF.

The chain couples TRBV2 to TRBJ2-3; the D gene could be TRBD1 or TRBD2 (5 bases each). The V and J ends lost 4 bases and 6 bases respectively, with 14 bases between them. The CDR3 contains 14 residues. Germline lookup yields CDR1 SNHLY and CDR2 FYNNEI. CDR3 loop: CASSAGTPADTQYF. The CDR3 DNA follows: TGTGCCAGCAGTGCTGGGACCCCGGCCGATACGCAGTATTTT. Complete variable domain (other parts from reference TRBV2 and TRBJ2-3): EPEVTQTPSHQVTQMGQEVILRCVPISNHLYFYWYRQILGQKVEFLVSFYNNEISEKSEIFDDQFSVERPDGSNFTLKIRSTKLEDSAMYFCASSAGTPADTQYFGPGTRLTVL.

The sample holds many counts of this clonotype. The genes are TRBV28 and TRBJ1-6, with a weak D call TRBD1 (5 bases). This CDR3 contains 17 residues. CDR1 is MDHEN, CDR2 SYDVKM, per germline. The germline V and J ends were trimmed by 1 base and 8 bases, with 18 bases remaining between them. CDR3 amino acids: CASSLLGGGLPDSPLHF. DNA of the CDR3: TGTGCCAGCAGTTTATTGGGCGGGGGACTACCGGATTCACCCCTCCACTTT.

The sample holds many counts of this clonotype. The rearrangement links TRBV28 to TRBJ1-5; no definite D call. Germline CDR1 is MDHEN and CDR2 is SYDVKM. Between the trimmed V and J ends, which lost 6 bases and 3 bases, there was a span of 9 bases. This CDR3 has 13 amino acids. DNA for the CDR3: TGTGCCAGCAGCGGACCCTACAATCAGCCCCAGCATTTT. It yields the protein CASSGPYNQPQHF. The full variable domain, with the rest looked up from reference TRBV28 and TRBJ1-5, is DVKVTQSSRYLVKRTGEKVFLECVQDMDHENMFWYRQDPGLGLRLIYFSYDVKMKEKGDIPEGYSVSREKKERFSLILESASTNQTSMYLCASSGPYNQPQHFGDGTRLSIL.

The genes are TRBV7-2 and TRBJ2-2; D not resolved. The CDR3 extends over 13 amino acids. V was trimmed by 2 bases and J by 6 bases, leaving 7 bases between them. CDR1 and CDR2 (germline): SGHTA, FQGNSA. CDR3 sequence reads: CASSLLGSGELFF. In DNA form, the CDR3 reads TGTGCCAGCAGCTTACTGGGGTCCGGGGAGCTGTTTTTT.

The chain employs TRBV7-2 and TRBJ2-7; 9 bases align to TRBD1. V lost 2 bases to trimming and J lost 2 bases; unmatched junction nucleotides: 4. The CDR3 consists of 15 residues. CDR1 SGHTA and CDR2 FQGNSA come from the germline V gene. The CDR3 spells CASSLTGQGTYEQYF. The CDR3, as DNA: TGTGCCAGCAGCTTAACCGGACAGGGGACCTACGAGCAGTACTTC.

This clonotype has a handful of counts. The rearrangement links TRBV5-1 to TRBJ2-3, with D uncertain. The CDR3 is 13 residues long. Per germline, CDR1 SGHRS and CDR2 YFSETQ. V was trimmed by 2 bases and J by 4 bases, leaving 8 bases between them. The CDR3 coding sequence is TGCGCCAGCAGCTTACCACAATCAGATACGCAGTATTTT. Its protein is CASSLPQSDTQYF. Complete variable domain (other parts from reference TRBV5-1 and TRBJ2-3): KAGVTQTPRYLIKTRGQQVTLSCSPISGHRSVSWYQQTPGQGLQFLFEYFSETQRNKGNFPGRFSGRQFSNSRSEMNVSTLELGDSALYLCASSLPQSDTQYFGPGTRLTVL.

This clonotype was detected ten times or more. The V and J genes are TRBV29-1 and TRBJ1-2; D ambiguous. Germline V gene data show CDR1 as SQVTM and CDR2 as ANQGSEA. This CDR3 region has 15 residues. Trimming left V 0 bases short and J 0 bases short, with 11 bases between. CDR3 sequence reads: CSVEDGVRTNYGYTF. The CDR3 coding sequence is TGCAGCGTTGAAGACGGTGTCAGGACTAACTATGGCTACACCTTC.

This clonotype was seen ten or more times. The rearrangement links TRBV19 to TRBJ2-3, with D hard to call. The CDR3 contains 14 residues. Trimming removed 5 bases from V and 0 bases from J, with 9 bases in between. Germline CDR1 LNHDA, CDR2 SQIVND (reference sequence). The chain's CDR3 is CASSRSASTDTQYF. The CDR3 DNA is TGTGCCAGTAGTCGGTCAGCGAGCACAGATACGCAGTATTTT.

This clonotype was detected ten times or more. The chain has TRBV6-2 or TRBV6-3 and TRBJ1-1; D not certain. The CDR3 runs 14 residues. V was trimmed by 6 bases and J by 4 bases, leaving 15 bases between them. Germline loops: CDR1 MNHEY, CDR2 SVGEGT. The CDR3 region has the DNA TGTGCCAGCAGACCCTCGTATGGGTCCACTGAAGCTTTCTTT. It translates to CASRPSYGSTEAFF.

This clonotype has a handful of counts. The chain is built from TRBV6-1 and TRBJ1-5; D is perhaps TRBD1 (6 bases). V gave up 6 bases and J gave up 6 bases, with 15 bases separating them. The CDR3 covers 14 residues. Germline V CDR1 and CDR2: MNHNS, SASEGT. Written as DNA, the CDR3 is TGTGCCAGCAGATTATCAGGGGAGGGTCAGCCCCAGCATTTT. Its translation: CASRLSGEGQPQHF.

This clonotype was recorded at least ten times. The chain carries TRBV19 and TRBJ1-5, with D perhaps TRBD1 (5 bases). The CDR3 is 14 residues long. CDR1 is LNHDA and CDR2 is SQIVND in the germline V gene (reference sequence). Trimming removed 6 bases from V and 9 bases from J, with 18 bases in between. CDR3 residues: CASSAGTGDPPQHF. The CDR3 DNA is TGTGCCAGTAGCGCGGGGACCGGTGATCCGCCCCAGCATTTT.

This clonotype was counted ten times or more. The V call is TRBV7-2, the J call TRBJ2-4; 7 bases line up with TRBD1. The germline gives CDR1 SGHTA, CDR2 FQGNSA. The CDR3 covers 14 residues. The ends lost 5 bases at V and 10 bases at J; junction bases unmatched: 11. CDR3 sequence: CASSPRPGTVIQYF. DNA for the CDR3: TGTGCCAGCAGCCCGCGTCCTGGGACAGTGATTCAGTACTTC.

This clonotype was counted a few times. The chain carries TRBV6-1 and TRBJ1-2; 8 bases are a match to TRBD1. V lost 0 bases and J lost 8; bases outside the gene matches: 11. The CDR3 is 16 residues long. The germline gives CDR1 MNHNS, CDR2 SASEGT. This CDR3 reads CASSEASGQGTRGYTF. For the CDR3, the DNA is TGTGCCAGCAGTGAAGCTAGCGGACAGGGAACCCGGGGCTACACCTTC.

This clonotype was detected only a few times. The chain has TRBV20-1 and TRBJ1-1; no reliable D call. The V end was cut by 2 bases, the J end by 1 base, with 8 bases between. The germline gives CDR1 DFQATT, CDR2 SNEGSKA (reference sequence). This CDR3 contains 13 residues. CDR3 sequence (DNA): TGCAGTGCTAGAACAGACCCGAACACTGAAGCTTTCTTT. As protein: CSARTDPNTEAFF.

Concerning this clonotype itself: A much larger clone differs from this one at a single base, so this may be a read error. The chain uses TRBV2 and TRBJ1-1; possibly TRBD1 for D (5 bases). This CDR3 comprises 14 residues. CDR1 SNHLY and CDR2 FYNNEI come from the germline V gene. The CDR3: CVSSSQGLNTEAFF. In nucleotides, the CDR3 is TGTGTCAGCAGCTCGCAGGGTTTGAACACTGAAGCTTTCTTT.

In its sample, this clonotype was seen many times. V and J are TRBV7-6 and TRBJ1-1; 7 positions match TRBD1. The germline V gene has CDR1 SGHVS and CDR2 FNYEAQ. The CDR3 length is 15 residues. V lost 0 bases and J lost 5; bases outside the gene matches: 6. For the CDR3, the DNA is TGTGCCAGCAGCTTAGCAGAGGGGGCAAGGACTGAAGCTTTCTTT. Translated, it gives CASSLAEGARTEAFF.

Ten or more counts support this clonotype. The chain combines TRBV5-5 with TRBJ1-2; the match to TRBD1 covers 9 bases. The CDR3 is made up of 15 amino acids. The junction had 5 bases not matched to a gene; V was cut back by 1 base and J by 4 bases. Germline CDR1 reads SGHKS; CDR2 reads YYEKEE (reference sequence). For the CDR3, the DNA is TGTGCCAGCAGCTTGCAGGGACAGGGTGCCTATGGCTACACCTTC. This codes for CASSLQGQGAYGYTF.

The CDR3 here is CASTPTGGSYGYTF. CDR3 bases: TGTGCCAGCACCCCGACAGGGGGGAGCTATGGCTACACCTTC. This chain links TRBV6-6 with TRBJ1-2; 9 bases agree with TRBD1. The CDR3 runs 14 residues. Per germline, CDR1 MNHNY and CDR2 SVGAGI (reference sequence). V trimming: 7 bases; J trimming: 4 bases; junction bases outside the gene matches: 7.

This clonotype was detected many times. This rearrangement joins TRBV20-1 to TRBJ2-1; 9 positions agree with TRBD2. The CDR3 length is 16 residues. With 0 bases clipped from V and 6 bases from J, the junction kept 9 bases outside the gene matches. Germline CDR1 is DFQATT and CDR2 is SNEGSKA (reference sequence). The CDR3: CSARDLAGRSPNEQFF. Here the CDR3 DNA reads TGCAGTGCTAGAGATCTAGCGGGGAGGAGTCCCAATGAGCAGTTCTTC.

In its sample, this clonotype was seen many times. This rearrangement joins TRBV7-9 to TRBJ2-1; D is unresolved. The germline gives CDR1 SEHNR, CDR2 FQNEAQ (reference sequence). V gave up 5 bases and J gave up 3 bases, with 11 bases separating them. This CDR3 is built from 14 residues. CDR3 sequence reads: CASSAGWGYNEQFF. In DNA, the CDR3 is TGTGCCAGCAGCGCCGGGTGGGGCTACAATGAGCAGTTCTTC.

This clonotype was counted ten times or more. V gene TRBV19 combines with J gene TRBJ2-3; 7 bases are shared with TRBD1. The CDR3 is 13 amino acids. Per the germline V gene, CDR1 is LNHDA and CDR2 is SQIVND (reference sequence). V lost 5 bases to trimming and J lost 5 bases; unmatched junction nucleotides: 4. Here the CDR3 reads CASSGTAGDTQYF. In DNA, the CDR3 is TGTGCCAGTAGTGGGACAGCCGGAGATACGCAGTATTTT.

The chain recombines TRBV3-1 with TRBJ2-2; D remains unclear. V lost 1 base, J lost 4 bases, and 7 bases lay in between. CDR1 is LGHDT, CDR2 YNNKEL, per germline (reference sequence). The CDR3 covers 14 residues. CDR3 coding DNA: TGTGCCAGCAGCCAAGGGGATTTCACCGGGGAGCTGTTTTTT. It specifies CASSQGDFTGELFF.

This clonotype was counted ten times or more. The chain is built from TRBV12-3 or TRBV12-4 and TRBJ1-1; D not certain. With 7 bases removed from V and 5 bases from J, the gap between germline ends came to 17 bases. The CDR3 is 14 amino acids. CDR3 DNA sequence: TGTGCCAGCACCTCCACTTGGGTAGGGACTGAAGCTTTCTTT. It translates to CASTSTWVGTEAFF.

This clonotype showed up many times. The V gene is TRBV7-9, the J gene TRBJ1-1; 12 bases are shared with TRBD1. The CDR3 covers 14 residues. The junction had 2 bases not matched to a gene; V was cut back by 3 bases and J by 6 bases. Germline loops: CDR1 SEHNR, CDR2 FQNEAQ (reference sequence). This CDR3 reads CASSLGQGAAEAFF. The DNA for the CDR3 is TGTGCCAGCAGCTTGGGACAGGGGGCGGCTGAAGCTTTCTTT.

Many counts were recorded for this clonotype. The rearrangement uses TRBV5-1 and TRBJ2-3; D gene uncertain. V was pared by 0 bases and J by 5 bases, with 7 bases between. Germline assignment: CDR1 SGHRS and CDR2 YFSETQ. The CDR3 runs 13 residues. CDR3 in amino acids: CASSLAGLDTQYF. Written as DNA, the CDR3 is TGCGCCAGCAGCTTGGCCGGATTAGATACGCAGTATTTT. The full variable domain, with the rest looked up from reference TRBV5-1 and TRBJ2-3, is KAGVTQTPRYLIKTRGQQVTLSCSPISGHRSVSWYQQTPGQGLQFLFEYFSETQRNKGNFPGRFSGRQFSNSRSEMNVSTLELGDSALYLCASSLAGLDTQYFGPGTRLTVL.

The V call is TRBV20-1, the J call TRBJ2-5, with TRBD1 as a possible D gene (5 bases). V lost 2 bases and J 5 bases, leaving 9 bases between the germline ends. Per germline, CDR1 DFQATT and CDR2 SNEGSKA (reference sequence). The CDR3 has 12 residues. Here the CDR3 reads CSARQSGETQYF. In DNA, the CDR3 is TGCAGTGCTAGACAGTCAGGGGAGACCCAGTACTTC.

This clonotype was seen ten or more times. The J gene is TRBJ2-1, the V gene TRBV29-1; D may be TRBD1 (5 bases). This CDR3 is 13 amino acids long. Germline V CDR1 and CDR2: SQVTM, ANQGSEA. Deletions cut 6 bases from V and 7 bases from J, with 16 bases between. The DNA of the CDR3 is TGCAGCGTGTTCCTTTTTCAGGGTAATGAGCAGTTCTTC. Protein: CSVFLFQGNEQFF.

In this sample, this clonotype turned up many times. The DNA for the CDR3 is TGTGCCAGCAGTCGCCGGGCAGATGGGTATCAGCCCCAGCATTTT. This codes for CASSRRADGYQPQHF. The rearrangement joins TRBV12-3 or TRBV12-4 to TRBJ1-5, with no clear D. CDR3 size: 15 residues. V was clipped by 5 bases and J by 5 bases, with 16 bases between them.